Presented here are 11 T cell receptor beta chains from one specimen sequenced in a study of CD8+ T cells in alopecia areata. RNA was isolated and reverse transcribed to cDNA, the sequencing template. Profiled with immunoSEQ multiplex PCR; TCRdb holds only in-frame clones, not every one. The sample lists 60,000 to 65,000 clones; about 40% were seen once. The sequenced sample consisted of NKG2D-low CD8+ T cells sorted from blood. Receptors were obtained from a human donor with alopecia areata.

This clone has more than one count but fewer than ten. The chain is built from TRBV29-1 and TRBJ2-7, with 9 bases lining up with TRBD1. CDR1 and CDR2 from the germline V gene are SQVTM and ANQGSEA. CDR3 length: 17 amino acids. J gave up 0 bases and V 2 bases, and 11 bases lay outside the gene matches. The CDR3 nucleotides read TGCAGCGTTGAAATTATGGTCCGGGACAGGGTCTCCTACGAGCAGTACTTC. As protein: CSVEIMVRDRVSYEQYF.

The chain links TRBV27 to TRBJ2-1; weak D call: TRBD1 (5 bases). From germline, CDR1 is MNHEY and CDR2 SMNVEV (reference sequence). The CDR3 contains 15 residues. Between the trimmed V and J ends, which lost 8 bases and 7 bases, there was a span of 21 bases. In nucleotides, the CDR3 is TGTGCCAGCGGAAAGGACATACCCTTTGAAAATGAGCAGTTCTTC. It codes for CASGKDIPFENEQFF.

Details on this clone: One junction end disagrees with the germline gene, perhaps due to a read error. The chain combines TRBV7-7 with TRBJ2-5; 7 bases are a match to TRBD2. Germline CDR1 reads SSHAT; CDR2 reads FNYEAQ (reference sequence). This CDR3 has 15 amino acids. DNA for the CDR3: TGTGCTAGCAGTCCTAAACTAGCGCCCCAAGAGACCCAGTACTTC. This sequence encodes CASSPKLAPQETQYF.

This clone was detected only once. The V and J genes are TRBV27 and TRBJ2-7; 9 bases agree with TRBD1. The CDR3 is 15 residues long. Germline V gene sequence: CDR1 MNHEY, CDR2 SMNVEV (reference sequence). V was clipped by 1 base and J by 3 bases; unmatched bases: 4. CDR3 amino acids: CASSLWGTGIYEQYF. The CDR3 coding sequence is TGTGCCAGCAGTTTATGGGGGACAGGGATCTACGAGCAGTACTTC.

This chain connects TRBV9 to TRBJ2-7, with D perhaps TRBD1 (6 bases). This CDR3 has 14 residues. Trimming removed 3 bases at V and 5 bases at J, with 15 bases between. Germline CDR1 is SGDLS and CDR2 is YYNGEE. CDR3 coding DNA: TGTGCCAGCAGCGCCCGGGACAATCATAACGAGCAGTACTTC. It translates to CASSARDNHNEQYF.

The sample holds a few counts of this clone. This chain connects TRBV18 to TRBJ1-1; D ambiguous. There are 12 residues in the CDR3. The germline V gene encodes CDR1 KGHSH and CDR2 LQKENI. Trimming removed 4 bases from V and 5 bases from J, with 8 bases in between. This chain's CDR3 is CASSLFGTEAFF. CDR3 sequence (DNA): TGTGCCAGCTCACTCTTTGGAACTGAAGCTTTCTTT.

This clone was recorded only once. CDR3 amino acids: CASSPGHKLSNEQYF. CDR3 bases: TGTGCCAGCAGCCCGGGACACAAACTAAGCAACGAGCAGTACTTC. The V and J genes are TRBV9 and TRBJ2-7, with a weak D call TRBD1 (6 bases). The CDR3 extends over 15 amino acids. The germline gives CDR1 SGDLS, CDR2 YYNGEE. The V gene lost 4 bases and the J gene lost 5 bases, with 19 bases spanning the gap. The full variable domain, completed using reference TRBV9 and TRBJ2-7, is DSGVTQTPKHLITATGQRVTLRCSPRSGDLSVYWYQQSLDQGLQFLIQYYNGEERAKGNILERFSAQQFPDLHSELNLSSLELGDSALYFCASSPGHKLSNEQYFGPGTRLTVT.

The rearrangement links TRBV9 to TRBJ2-1; 10 positions match TRBD2. CDR3 size: 18 residues. The V gene's germline CDR1 is SGDLS and CDR2 YYNGEE. V lost 0 bases and J lost 5; bases outside the gene matches: 11. This CDR3 reads CASSVGRSSGSLNNEQFF. As DNA, the CDR3 is TGTGCCAGCAGCGTAGGACGGTCTAGCGGGAGTTTGAACAATGAGCAGTTCTTC.

J is TRBJ2-1 and V is TRBV7-8; D gene unclear. CDR1 SGHVS and CDR2 FQNEAQ come from the germline V gene. The CDR3 length is 16 residues. V was clipped by 0 bases and J by 0 bases, with 9 bases between them. The DNA for the CDR3 is TGTGCCAGCAGCTTAGCTTGGGAAAGCTCCTACAATGAGCAGTTCTTC. Its translation: CASSLAWESSYNEQFF.

V and J are TRBV27 and TRBJ2-1; D tentatively fits TRBD1 or TRBD2 (5 bases each). Germline V CDR1 and CDR2: MNHEY, SMNVEV (reference sequence). V lost 6 bases and J 14 bases, leaving 14 bases between the germline ends. The CDR3 is made up of 11 amino acids. DNA of the CDR3: TGTGCCAGCAGCACCTCCGGGACCGAGTTCTTC. This encodes CASSTSGTEFF.

This clone was observed a few times. The chain combines TRBV30 with TRBJ2-4; D is uncertain. CDR3 length: 17 amino acids. Germline V CDR1 and CDR2: GTSNPN, SVGIG (reference sequence). Trimming removed 0 bases from V and 0 bases from J, with 15 bases in between. CDR3 DNA sequence: TGTGCCTGGAGTGTAACTGGACGGCTCCTAGCCAAAAACATTCAGTACTTC. This codes for CAWSVTGRLLAKNIQYF.